This T cell receptor beta chain was sequenced for a study of T cell responses to AZD1222 COVID-19 vaccine. Points from the study as a whole: Per reports, nearly half of all spike-specific TCRs target regions that are unmutated in variants. Among AZD1222 vaccinees, only 5 or 6 were seropositive at baseline. Possibly, clonal diversity was underestimated; donors were largely white British and included more females.

Sequencing was performed with immunoSEQ multiplex PCR; in TCRdb, only in-frame clones are kept and a portion is missing. The sample consists of 77,000 or so clones, around 92% of them appearing once. This CDR3 has 15 amino acids. The V gene lost 0 bases and the J gene lost 0 bases, with 6 bases spanning the gap. Per the germline V gene, CDR1 is LGHDT and CDR2 is YNNKEL (reference sequence). With regard to this clone: Its antigen is unidentified.

The TCR was taken from an adult in good health. The chain recombines TRBV3-1 (or the pseudogene TRBV3-2) with TRBJ1-3, with D unresolved. The specimen was peripheral blood, collected on day 0 of MenACWY control vaccination. CDR3 residues: CASSQDLNSGNTIYF. The CDR3 DNA follows: TGTGCCAGCAGCCAAGATCTCAACTCTGGAAACACCATATATTTT.